These T cell receptor beta chains were read from a single sample in a study of cytotoxic CD8 clonotypes in ibrutinib-treated CLL. Method: immunoSEQ multiplex PCR; TCRdb's copy keeps in-frame clones and lacks some. The data contain some 150,000 clones, 80% of them seen just once; the ten biggest clones take up approximately 7.6%. The sample in question was PBMCs, obtained after 36 months of ibrutinib treatment. The receptors stem from a human donor with chronic lymphocytic leukemia. Both conserved end residues are part of each CDR3.

v_gene,j_gene,CDR3aa
TRBV6-1,TRBJ2-7,CASRIREESEQYF
TRBV27,TRBJ1-2,CASSFAGVRYYGYTF
TRBV29-1,TRBJ2-7,CSVELGVKYEQYF
TRBV7-9,TRBJ2-1,CASSLDPWTGPTYNEQFF
TRBV27,TRBJ1-5,CASSESTGPNQPQHF
TRBV6-5,TRBJ1-6,CASSYVAGMYNSPLHF
TRBV5-1,TRBJ1-2,CASSFGENYTF
TRBV11-2,TRBJ2-7,CASSYDRASSSYEQYF
TRBV28,TRBJ1-4,CASSLSGQGGEKLFF
TRBV15,TRBJ1-4,CATSRERSTGEKLFF
TRBV20-1,TRBJ2-7,CSATGSYEQYF
TRBV19,TRBJ2-7,CASSRQASGRVSYEQYF
TRBV28,TRBJ2-3,CASSSWTSGGTDTQYF
TRBV2,TRBJ1-5,CASRRDGNQPQHF
TRBV27,TRBJ2-7,CASSFNTRSGGGPDYEQYF
TRBV5-1,TRBJ2-1,CASSLAGTSGKDNEQFF
TRBV30,TRBJ2-7,CAWKPLGNEQYF
TRBV4-1,TRBJ2-1,CASSQGMQRGRTYNEQFF
TRBV5-1,TRBJ2-7,CASSLGSARFYEQYF
TRBV11-1,TRBJ2-7,CASSLDGGTYEQYF
TRBV5-8,TRBJ2-7,CASSDLGRSLYEQYF